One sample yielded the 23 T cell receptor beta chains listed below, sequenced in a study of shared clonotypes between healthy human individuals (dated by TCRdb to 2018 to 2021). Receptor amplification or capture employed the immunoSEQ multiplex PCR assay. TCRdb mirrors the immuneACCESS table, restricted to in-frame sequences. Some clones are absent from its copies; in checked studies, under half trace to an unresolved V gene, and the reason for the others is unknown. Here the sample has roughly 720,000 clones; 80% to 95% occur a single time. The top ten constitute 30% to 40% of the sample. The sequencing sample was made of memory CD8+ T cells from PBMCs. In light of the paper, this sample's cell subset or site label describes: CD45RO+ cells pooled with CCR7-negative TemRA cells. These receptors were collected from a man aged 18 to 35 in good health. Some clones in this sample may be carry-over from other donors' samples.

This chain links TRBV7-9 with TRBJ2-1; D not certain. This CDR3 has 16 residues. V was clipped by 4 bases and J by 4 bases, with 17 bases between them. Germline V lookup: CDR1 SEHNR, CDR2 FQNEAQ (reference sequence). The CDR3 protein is CASSSLSGTDYNEQFF. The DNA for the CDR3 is TGTGCCAGCAGCTCACTTTCAGGTACAGATTACAATGAGCAGTTCTTC.

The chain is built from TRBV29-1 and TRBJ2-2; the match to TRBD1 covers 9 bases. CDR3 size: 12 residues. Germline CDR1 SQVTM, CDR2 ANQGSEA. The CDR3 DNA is TGCGCCTGGACAGGGGCCACCGGGGAGCTGTTTTTT. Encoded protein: CAWTGATGELFF.

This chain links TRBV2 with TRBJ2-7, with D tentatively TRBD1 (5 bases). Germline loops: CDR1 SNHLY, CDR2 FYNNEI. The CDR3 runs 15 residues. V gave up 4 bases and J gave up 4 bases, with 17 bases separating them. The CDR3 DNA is TGTGCCAGCAGTGGAAGGGGCATAGGTTCTTACGAGCAGTACTTC. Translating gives CASSGRGIGSYEQYF.

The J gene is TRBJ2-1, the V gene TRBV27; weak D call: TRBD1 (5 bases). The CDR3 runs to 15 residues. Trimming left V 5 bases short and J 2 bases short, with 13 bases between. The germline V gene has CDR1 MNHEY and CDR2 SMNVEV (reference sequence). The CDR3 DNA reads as TGTGCCAGCAGTCAAGGACATATTACCTACAATGAGCAGTTCTTC. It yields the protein CASSQGHITYNEQFF.

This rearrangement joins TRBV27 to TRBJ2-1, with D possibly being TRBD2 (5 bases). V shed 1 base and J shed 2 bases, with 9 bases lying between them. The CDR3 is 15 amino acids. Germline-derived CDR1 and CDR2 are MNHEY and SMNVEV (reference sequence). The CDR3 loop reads CASSLLPGAYNEQFF. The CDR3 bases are TGTGCCAGCAGTTTATTACCCGGGGCCTACAATGAGCAGTTCTTC.

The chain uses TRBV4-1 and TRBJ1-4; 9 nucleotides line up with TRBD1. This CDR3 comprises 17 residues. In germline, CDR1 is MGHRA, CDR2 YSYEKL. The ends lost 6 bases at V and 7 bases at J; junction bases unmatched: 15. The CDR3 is CASSHPGQGGGGEKLFF. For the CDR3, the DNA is TGCGCCAGCAGTCACCCGGGACAGGGAGGGGGTGGTGAAAAACTGTTTTTT.

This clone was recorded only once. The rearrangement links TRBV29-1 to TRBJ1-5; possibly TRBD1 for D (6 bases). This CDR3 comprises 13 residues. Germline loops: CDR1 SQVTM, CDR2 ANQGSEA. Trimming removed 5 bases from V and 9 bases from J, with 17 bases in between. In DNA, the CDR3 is TGCAGCGTTCAGGAGGGGGGTACCGGGCCCCAGCATTTT. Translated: CSVQEGGTGPQHF.

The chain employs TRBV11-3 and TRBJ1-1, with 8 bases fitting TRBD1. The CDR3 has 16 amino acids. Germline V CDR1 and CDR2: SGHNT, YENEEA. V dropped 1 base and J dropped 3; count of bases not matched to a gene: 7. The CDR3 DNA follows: TGTGCCAGCAGCTTAGCTACAGGGGGAGGGTACACTGAAGCTTTCTTT. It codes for CASSLATGGGYTEAFF. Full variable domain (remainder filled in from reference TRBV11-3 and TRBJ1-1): EAGVVQSPRYKIIEKKQPVAFWCNPISGHNTLYWYLQNLGQGPELLIRYENEEAVDDSQLPKDRFSAERLKGVDSTLKIQPAELGDSAVYLCASSLATGGGYTEAFFGQGTRLTVV.

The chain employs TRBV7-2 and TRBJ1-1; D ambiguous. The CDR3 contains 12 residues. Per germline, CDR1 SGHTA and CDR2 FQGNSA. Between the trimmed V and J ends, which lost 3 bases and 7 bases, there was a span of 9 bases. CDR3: CASSFGGGEAFF. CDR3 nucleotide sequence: TGTGCCAGCAGCTTCGGAGGTGGTGAAGCTTTCTTT.

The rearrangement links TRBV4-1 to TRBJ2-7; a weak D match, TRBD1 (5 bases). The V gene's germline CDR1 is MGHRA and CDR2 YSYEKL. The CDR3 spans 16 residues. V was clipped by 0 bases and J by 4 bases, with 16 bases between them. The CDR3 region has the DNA TGCGCCAGCAGCCAAGATGCCACAGGCCAAGGGTACGAGCAGTACTTC. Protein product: CASSQDATGQGYEQYF.

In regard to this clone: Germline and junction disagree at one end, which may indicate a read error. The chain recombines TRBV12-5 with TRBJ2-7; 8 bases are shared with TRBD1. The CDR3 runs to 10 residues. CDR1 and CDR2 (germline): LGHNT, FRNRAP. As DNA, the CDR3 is TGCACTCCAGGGGGCCACGAGCAGTACTTC. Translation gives CTPGGHEQYF.

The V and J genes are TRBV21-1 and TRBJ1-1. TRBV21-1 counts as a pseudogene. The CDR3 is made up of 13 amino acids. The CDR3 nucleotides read TGTGCCAGCAGCCCTGAATTGAGCACTGAAGCTTTCTTT. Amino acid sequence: CASSPELSTEAFF.

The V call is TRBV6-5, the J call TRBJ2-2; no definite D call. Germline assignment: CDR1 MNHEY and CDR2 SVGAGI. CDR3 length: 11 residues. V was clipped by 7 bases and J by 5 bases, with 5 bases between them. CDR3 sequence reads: CASTHTGELFF. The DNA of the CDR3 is TGTGCCAGCACTCATACCGGGGAGCTGTTTTTT.

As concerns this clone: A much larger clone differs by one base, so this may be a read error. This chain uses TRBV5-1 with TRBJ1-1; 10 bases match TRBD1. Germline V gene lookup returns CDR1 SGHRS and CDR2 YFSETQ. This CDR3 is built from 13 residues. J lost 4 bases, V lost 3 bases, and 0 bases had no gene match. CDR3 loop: CASSWDRGTEAFF. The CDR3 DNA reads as TGCGCCAGCAGCTGGGACAGGGGCACTGAAGCTTTCTTT.

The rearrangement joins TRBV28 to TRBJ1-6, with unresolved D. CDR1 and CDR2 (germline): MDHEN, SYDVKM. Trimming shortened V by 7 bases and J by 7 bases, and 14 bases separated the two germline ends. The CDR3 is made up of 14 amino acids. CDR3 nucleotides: TGTGCCAGCAAGGTCGAAGGGTGGAATTCACCCCTCCACTTT. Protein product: CASKVEGWNSPLHF.

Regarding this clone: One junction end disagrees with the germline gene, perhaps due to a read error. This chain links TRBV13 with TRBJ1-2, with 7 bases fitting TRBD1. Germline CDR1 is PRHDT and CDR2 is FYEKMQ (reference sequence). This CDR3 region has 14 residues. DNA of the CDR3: TGTGCCAGCAGCCTAGGTAGGGGGCCGAAAGGCTACACCTTC. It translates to CASSLGRGPKGYTF.

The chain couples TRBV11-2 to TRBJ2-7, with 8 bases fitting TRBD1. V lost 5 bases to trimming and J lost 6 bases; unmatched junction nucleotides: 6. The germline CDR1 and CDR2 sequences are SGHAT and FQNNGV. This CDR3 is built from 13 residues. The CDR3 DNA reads TGTGCCAGCAGCCCCAAGACAGGGGTCGAGCAGTACTTC. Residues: CASSPKTGVEQYF.

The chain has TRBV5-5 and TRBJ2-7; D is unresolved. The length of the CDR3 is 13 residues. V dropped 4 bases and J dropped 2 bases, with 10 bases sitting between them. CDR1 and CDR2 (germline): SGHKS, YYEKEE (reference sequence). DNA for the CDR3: TGTGCCAGCAGCCAGGTAGAAACCTACGAGCAGTACTTC. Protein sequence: CASSQVETYEQYF.

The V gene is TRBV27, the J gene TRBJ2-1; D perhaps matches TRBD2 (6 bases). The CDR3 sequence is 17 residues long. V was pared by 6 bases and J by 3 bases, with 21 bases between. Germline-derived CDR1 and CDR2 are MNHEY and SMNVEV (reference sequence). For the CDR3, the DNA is TGTGCCAGCAGCCCTTCTCCCGGGACTGGCTACTACAATGAGCAGTTCTTC. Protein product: CASSPSPGTGYYNEQFF.

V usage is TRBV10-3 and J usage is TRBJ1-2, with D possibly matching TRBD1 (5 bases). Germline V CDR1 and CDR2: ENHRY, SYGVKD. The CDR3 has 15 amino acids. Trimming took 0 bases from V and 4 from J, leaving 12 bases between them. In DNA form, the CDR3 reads TGTGCCATCAGTGAGTCGACTCCTGGGGGCTATGGCTACACCTTC. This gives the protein CAISESTPGGYGYTF.

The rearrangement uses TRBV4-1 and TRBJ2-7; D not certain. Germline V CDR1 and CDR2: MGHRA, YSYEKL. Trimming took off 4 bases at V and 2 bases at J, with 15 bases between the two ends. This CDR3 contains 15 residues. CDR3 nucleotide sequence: TGCGCCAGCAGCCCTTCCACAGCGTATCCCTACGAGCAGTACTTC. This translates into CASSPSTAYPYEQYF.

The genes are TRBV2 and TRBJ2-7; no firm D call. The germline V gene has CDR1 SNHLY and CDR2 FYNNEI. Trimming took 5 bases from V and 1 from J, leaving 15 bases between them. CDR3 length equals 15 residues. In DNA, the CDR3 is TGTGCCAGCAGTAAGAGCGACATTTTATCCTACGAGCAGTACTTC. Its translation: CASSKSDILSYEQYF.

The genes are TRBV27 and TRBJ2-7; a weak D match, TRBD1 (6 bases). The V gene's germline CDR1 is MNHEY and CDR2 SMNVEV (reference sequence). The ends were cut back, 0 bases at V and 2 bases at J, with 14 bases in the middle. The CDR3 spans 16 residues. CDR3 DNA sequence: TGTGCCAGCAGTTTATCGCCCCCCCAGGGGACCTACGAGCAGTACTTC. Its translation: CASSLSPPQGTYEQYF.